This T cell receptor (beta chain) was captured in a study of blood T cells in healthy people across ages. The study, taken as a whole, reports: Comparison with aged donors showed that long-lived donors had more naive CD4+ cells and higher diversity. Older age coincided with a roughly linear decline in TCR beta diversity per million T cells.

This CDR3 is built from 13 residues. V was trimmed by 11 bases and J by 2 bases, leaving 15 bases between them. Germline lookup yields CDR1 MNHNY and CDR2 SVGAGI (reference sequence). This clonotype was seen ten or more times. Its antigen is undetermined. The second PCR ran roughly 6 to 12 cycles with a sample-barcoded 5' primer and J-beta primers. A template-switch adaptor with 12 random nucleotides tagged each cDNA molecule. MiXCR, run by TCRdb on the 5' RACE reads, gives a single entry per CDR3 protein. The sample holds about 580,000 distinct CDR3 sequences, 45% to 55% seen once. The chain combines TRBV6-6 with TRBJ2-5; TRBD2 is a possible D gene (6 bases). The sample consisted of blood. The clonotype comes from a man older than 75 in good health. In nucleotides, the CDR3 is TGTGCCTCTGGCGGGGACCGTCAAGAGACCCAGTACTTC. As protein: CASGGDRQETQYF.